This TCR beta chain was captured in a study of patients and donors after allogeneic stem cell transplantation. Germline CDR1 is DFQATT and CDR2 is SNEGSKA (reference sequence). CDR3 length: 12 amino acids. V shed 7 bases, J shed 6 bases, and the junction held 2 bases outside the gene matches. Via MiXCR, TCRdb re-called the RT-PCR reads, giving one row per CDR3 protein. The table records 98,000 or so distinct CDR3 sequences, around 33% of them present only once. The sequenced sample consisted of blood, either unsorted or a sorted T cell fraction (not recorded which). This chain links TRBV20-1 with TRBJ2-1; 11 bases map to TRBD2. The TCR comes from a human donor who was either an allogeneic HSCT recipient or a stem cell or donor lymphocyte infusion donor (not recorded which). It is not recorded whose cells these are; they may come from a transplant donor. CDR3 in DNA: TGCAGTGGGGGGACTAGCGGCAATGAGCAGTTCTTC. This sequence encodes CSGGTSGNEQFF.